The clone carrying this TCR beta chain was counted a few times. The data derive from a study of T cells after yellow fever vaccination. TCRdb analysed the 5' RACE reads with MiXCR anew, one entry per CDR3 protein. The table shows over 150,000 distinct CDR3 sequences, with approximately 6.2% occurring only once. This CDR3 has 11 residues. With 3 bases removed from V and 4 bases from J, the gap between germline ends came to 6 bases. Germline V gives CDR1 GTSNPN, CDR2 SVGIG (reference sequence). The source of this sequence is a man aged 18 to 29 who received the YFV17D yellow fever vaccine. J is TRBJ1-2 and V is TRBV30; D is unresolved. The starting material was CD4+ T cells sorted from PBMCs, obtained on the day of the first yellow fever vaccination. DNA for the CDR3: TGTGCCTGGAGCGGTTCCTATGGCTACACCTTC. Translated: CAWSGSYGYTF. The entire variable domain, with the rest obtained from reference TRBV30 and TRBJ1-2, is as follows: SQTIHQWPATLVQPVGSPLSLECTVEGTSNPNLYWYRQAAGRGLQLLFYSVGIGQISSEVPQNLSASRPQDRQFILSSKKLLLSDSGFYLCAWSGSYGYTFGSGTRLTVV.